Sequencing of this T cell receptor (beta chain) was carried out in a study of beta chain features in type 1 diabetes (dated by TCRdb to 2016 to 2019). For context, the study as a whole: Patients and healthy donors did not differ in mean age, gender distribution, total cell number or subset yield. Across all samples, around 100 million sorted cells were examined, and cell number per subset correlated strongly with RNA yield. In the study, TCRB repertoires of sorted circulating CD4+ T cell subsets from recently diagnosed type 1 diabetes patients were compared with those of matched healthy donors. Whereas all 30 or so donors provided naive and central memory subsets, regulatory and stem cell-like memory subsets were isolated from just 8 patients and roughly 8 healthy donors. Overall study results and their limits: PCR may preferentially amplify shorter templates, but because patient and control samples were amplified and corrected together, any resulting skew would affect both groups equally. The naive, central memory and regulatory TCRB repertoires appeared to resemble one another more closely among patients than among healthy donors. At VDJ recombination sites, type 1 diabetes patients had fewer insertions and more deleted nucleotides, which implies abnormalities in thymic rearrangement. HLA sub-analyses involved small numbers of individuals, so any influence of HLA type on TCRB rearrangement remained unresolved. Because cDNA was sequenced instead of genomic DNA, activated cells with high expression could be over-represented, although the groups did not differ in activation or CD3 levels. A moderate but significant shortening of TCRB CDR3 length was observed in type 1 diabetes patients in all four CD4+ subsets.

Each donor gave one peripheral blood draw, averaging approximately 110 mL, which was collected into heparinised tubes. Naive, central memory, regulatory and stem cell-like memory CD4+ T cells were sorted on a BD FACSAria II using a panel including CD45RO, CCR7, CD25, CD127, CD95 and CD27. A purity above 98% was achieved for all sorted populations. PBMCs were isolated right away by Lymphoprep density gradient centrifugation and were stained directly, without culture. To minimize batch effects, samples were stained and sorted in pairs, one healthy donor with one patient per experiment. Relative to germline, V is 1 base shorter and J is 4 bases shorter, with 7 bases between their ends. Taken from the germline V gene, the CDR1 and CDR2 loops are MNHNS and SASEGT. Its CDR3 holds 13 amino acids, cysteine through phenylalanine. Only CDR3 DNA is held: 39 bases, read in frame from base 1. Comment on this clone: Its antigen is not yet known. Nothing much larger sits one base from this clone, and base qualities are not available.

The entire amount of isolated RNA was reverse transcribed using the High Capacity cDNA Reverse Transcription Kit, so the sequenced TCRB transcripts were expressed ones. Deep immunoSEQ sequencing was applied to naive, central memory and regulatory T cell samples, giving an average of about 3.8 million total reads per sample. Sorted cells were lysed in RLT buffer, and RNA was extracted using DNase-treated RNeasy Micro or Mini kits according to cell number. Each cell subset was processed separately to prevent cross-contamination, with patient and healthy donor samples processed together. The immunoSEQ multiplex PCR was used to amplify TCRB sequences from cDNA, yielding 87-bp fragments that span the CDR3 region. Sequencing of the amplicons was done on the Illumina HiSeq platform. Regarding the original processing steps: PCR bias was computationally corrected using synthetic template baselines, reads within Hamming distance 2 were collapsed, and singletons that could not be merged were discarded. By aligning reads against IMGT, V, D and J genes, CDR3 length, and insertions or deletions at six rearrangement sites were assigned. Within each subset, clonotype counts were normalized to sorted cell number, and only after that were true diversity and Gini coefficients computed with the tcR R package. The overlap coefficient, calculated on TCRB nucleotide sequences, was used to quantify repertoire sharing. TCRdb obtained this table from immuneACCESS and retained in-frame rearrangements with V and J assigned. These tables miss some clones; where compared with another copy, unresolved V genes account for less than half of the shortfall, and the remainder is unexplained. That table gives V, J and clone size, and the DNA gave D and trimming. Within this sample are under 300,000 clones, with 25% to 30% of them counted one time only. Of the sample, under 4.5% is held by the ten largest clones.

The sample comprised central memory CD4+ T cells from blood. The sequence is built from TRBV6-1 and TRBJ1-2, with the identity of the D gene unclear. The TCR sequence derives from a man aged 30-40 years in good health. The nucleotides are TGTGCCAGCAGTGAAGGTGGAGTCTATGGCTACACCTTC. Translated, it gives CASSEGGVYGYTF.